This T cell receptor (beta chain) was sequenced for a study of blood T cell repertoires in COVID-19. Across the study: Acute and convalescent COVID-19 samples came from the United States, Italy and Spain. T cells, B-cell-depleted T cells, or PBMCs provided the cDNA or gDNA that served as material.

The V end was cut by 4 bases, the J end by 4 bases, with 16 bases between. The CDR3 is 15 amino acids. Germline assignment: CDR1 LNHDA and CDR2 SQIVND (reference sequence). Per the study methods: Reference gene primer amplification yielded estimated nucleated cell counts. Repertoires were generated with immunoSEQ multiplex PCR, while TCRdb's copy carries only in-frame clones and drops some. V and J calls and clone size come straight from that table; D and trimming were deduced from the DNA. The top ten clones hold roughly 0.4% of a sample with about 42,000 clones, roughly 89% of them seen once. The chain employs TRBV19 and TRBJ1-2, with a possible D match to TRBD1 (5 bases). The sequencing input was peripheral blood. This TCR was recovered from a human donor in a cohort sampled during active COVID-19. The CDR3 coding sequence is TGTGCCAGTAGTACCTTCCAGGGAGGAGCCTATGGCTACACCTTC. This sequence encodes CASSTFQGGAYGYTF.